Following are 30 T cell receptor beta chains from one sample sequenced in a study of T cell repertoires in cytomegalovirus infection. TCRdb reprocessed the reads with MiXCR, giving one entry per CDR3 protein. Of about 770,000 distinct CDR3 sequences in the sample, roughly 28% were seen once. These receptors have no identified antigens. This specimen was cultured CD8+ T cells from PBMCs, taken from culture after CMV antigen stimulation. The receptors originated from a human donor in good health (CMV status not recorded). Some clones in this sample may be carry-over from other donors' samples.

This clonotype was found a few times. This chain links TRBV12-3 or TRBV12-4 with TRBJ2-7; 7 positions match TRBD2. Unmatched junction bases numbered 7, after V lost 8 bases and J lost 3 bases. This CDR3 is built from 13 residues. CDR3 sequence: CASSRDYLYEQYV. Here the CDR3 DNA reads TGTGCCAGCTCCCGGGACTACCTCTACGAGCAGTACGTC.

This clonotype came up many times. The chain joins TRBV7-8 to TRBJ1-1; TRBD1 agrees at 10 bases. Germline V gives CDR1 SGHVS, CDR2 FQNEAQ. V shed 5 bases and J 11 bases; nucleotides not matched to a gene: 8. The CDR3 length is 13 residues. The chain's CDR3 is CASSVTGGIRAFF. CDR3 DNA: TGTGCCAGCAGCGTGACAGGGGGCATTCGGGCTTTCTTT.

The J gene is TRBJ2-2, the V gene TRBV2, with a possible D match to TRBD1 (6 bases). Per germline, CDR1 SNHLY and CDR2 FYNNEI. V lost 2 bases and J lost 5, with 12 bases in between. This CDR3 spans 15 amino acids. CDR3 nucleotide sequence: TGTGCCAGCAGTGAAAAGGGGGATTCAACCGGGGAGCTGTTTTTT. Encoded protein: CASSEKGDSTGELFF. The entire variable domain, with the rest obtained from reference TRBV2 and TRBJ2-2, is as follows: EPEVTQTPSHQVTQMGQEVILRCVPISNHLYFYWYRQILGQKVEFLVSFYNNEISEKSEIFDDQFSVERPDGSNFTLKIRSTKLEDSAMYFCASSEKGDSTGELFFGEGSRLTVL.

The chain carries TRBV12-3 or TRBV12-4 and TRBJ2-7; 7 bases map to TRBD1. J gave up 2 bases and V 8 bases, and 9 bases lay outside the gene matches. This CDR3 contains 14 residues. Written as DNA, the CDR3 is TGTGCCAGCTCCACGCAGGGGGACCCCTACGAGCAGTACTTC. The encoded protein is CASSTQGDPYEQYF.

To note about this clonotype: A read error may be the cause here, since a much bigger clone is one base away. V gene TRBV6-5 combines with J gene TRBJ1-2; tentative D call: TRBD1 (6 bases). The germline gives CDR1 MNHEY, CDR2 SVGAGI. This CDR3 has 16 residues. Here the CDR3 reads CASSYSSGVHDYAYTF. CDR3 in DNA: TGTGCCAGCAGTTACTCGTCAGGGGTGCATGACTATGCCTACACCTTC.

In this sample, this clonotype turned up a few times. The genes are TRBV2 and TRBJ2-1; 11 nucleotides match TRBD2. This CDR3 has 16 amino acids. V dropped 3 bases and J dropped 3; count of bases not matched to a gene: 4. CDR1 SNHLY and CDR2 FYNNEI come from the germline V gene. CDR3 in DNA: TGTGCCAGCAGTGACGGGACTAGCGGATACTACAATGAGCAGTTCTTC. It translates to CASSDGTSGYYNEQFF.

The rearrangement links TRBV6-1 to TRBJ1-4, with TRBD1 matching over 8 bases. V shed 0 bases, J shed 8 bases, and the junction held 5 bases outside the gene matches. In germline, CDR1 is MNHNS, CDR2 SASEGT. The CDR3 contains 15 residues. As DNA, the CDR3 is TGTGCCAGCAGTGAAGCTCAGGGGGCGGACGAAAAACTGTTTTTT. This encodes CASSEAQGADEKLFF.

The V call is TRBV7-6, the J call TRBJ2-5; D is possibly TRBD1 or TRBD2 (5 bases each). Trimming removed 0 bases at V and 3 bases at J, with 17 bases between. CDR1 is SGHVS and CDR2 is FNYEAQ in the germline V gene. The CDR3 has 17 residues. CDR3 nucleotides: TGTGCCAGCAGCTTAGCGTCAGGACTCCGAGGGGAAGAGACCCAGTACTTC. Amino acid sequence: CASSLASGLRGEETQYF.

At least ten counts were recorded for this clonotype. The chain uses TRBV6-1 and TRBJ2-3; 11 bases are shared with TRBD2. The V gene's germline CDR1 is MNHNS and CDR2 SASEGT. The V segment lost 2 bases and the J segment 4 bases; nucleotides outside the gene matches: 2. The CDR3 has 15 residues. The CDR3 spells CASSEFSGGADTQYF. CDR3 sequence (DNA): TGTGCCAGCAGTGAATTTAGCGGGGGGGCAGATACGCAGTATTTT.

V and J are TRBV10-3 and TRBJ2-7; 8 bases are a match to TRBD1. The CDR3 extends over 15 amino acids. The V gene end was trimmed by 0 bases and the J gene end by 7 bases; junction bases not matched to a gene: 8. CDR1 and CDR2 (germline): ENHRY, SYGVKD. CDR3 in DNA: TGTGCCATCAGTGAGTCGGGTGAAACAGGGGGTGAGCAGTACTTC. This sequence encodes CAISESGETGGEQYF.

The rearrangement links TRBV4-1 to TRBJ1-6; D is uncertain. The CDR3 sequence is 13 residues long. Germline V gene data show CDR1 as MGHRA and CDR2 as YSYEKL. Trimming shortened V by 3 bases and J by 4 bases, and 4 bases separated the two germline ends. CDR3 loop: CASSQFYNSPLHF. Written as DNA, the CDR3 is TGCGCCAGCAGCCAGTTTTATAATTCACCCCTCCACTTT.

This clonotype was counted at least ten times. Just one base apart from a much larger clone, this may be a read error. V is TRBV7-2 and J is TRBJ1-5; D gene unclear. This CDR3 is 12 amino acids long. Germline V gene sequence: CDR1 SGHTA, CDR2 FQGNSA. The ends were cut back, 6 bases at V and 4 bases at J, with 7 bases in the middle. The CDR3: CASSYANQPQHF. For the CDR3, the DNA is TGTGCCAGCAGTTACGCAAATCAGCCCCAGCATTTT.

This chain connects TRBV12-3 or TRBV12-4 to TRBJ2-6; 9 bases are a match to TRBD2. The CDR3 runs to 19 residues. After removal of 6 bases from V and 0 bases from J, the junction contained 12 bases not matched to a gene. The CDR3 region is CASRREGNRDGSGANVLTF. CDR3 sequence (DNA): TGTGCCAGCAGGCGGGAGGGGAACCGGGACGGCTCTGGGGCCAACGTCCTGACTTTC.

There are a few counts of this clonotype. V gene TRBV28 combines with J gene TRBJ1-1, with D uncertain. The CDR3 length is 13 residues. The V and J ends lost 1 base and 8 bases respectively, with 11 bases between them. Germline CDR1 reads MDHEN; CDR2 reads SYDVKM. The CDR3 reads CASSLLEFGEAFF. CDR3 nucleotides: TGTGCCAGCAGTTTATTGGAGTTCGGAGAAGCTTTCTTT.

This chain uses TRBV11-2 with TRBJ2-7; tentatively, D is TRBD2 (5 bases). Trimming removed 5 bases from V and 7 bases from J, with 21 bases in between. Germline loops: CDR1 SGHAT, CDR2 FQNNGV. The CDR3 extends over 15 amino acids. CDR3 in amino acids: CASSPREGPKLEQYF. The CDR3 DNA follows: TGTGCCAGCAGCCCCCGCGAGGGCCCCAAACTAGAGCAGTACTTC.

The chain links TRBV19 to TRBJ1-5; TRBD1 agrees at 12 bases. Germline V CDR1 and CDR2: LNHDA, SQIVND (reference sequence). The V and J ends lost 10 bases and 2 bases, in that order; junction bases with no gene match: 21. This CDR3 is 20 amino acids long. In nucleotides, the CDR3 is TGTGCCACCCTAAAAGTCAGTCCGGGACAGGGGGCTGGCGGCAATCAGCCCCAGCATTTT. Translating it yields CATLKVSPGQGAGGNQPQHF. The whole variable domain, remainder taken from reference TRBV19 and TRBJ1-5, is DGGITQSPKYLFRKEGQNVTLSCEQNLNHDAMYWYRQDPGQGLRLIYYSQIVNDFQKGDIAEGYSVSREKKESFPLTVTSAQKNPTAFYLCATLKVSPGQGAGGNQPQHFGDGTRLSIL.

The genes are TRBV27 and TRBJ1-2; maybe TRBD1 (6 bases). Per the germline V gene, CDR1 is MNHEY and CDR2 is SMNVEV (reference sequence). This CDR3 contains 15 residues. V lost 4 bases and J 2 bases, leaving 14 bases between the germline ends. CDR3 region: CASSSTDRLNYGYTF. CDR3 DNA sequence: TGTGCCAGCAGTTCCACCGACAGGCTCAACTATGGCTACACCTTC.

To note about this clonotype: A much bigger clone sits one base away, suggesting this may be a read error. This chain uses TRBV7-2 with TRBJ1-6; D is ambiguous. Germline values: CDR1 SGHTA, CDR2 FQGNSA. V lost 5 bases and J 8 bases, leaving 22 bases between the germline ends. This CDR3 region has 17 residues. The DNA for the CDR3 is TGTGCCAGCAGCCCACGCCTAATTGAAGTGGGCGATTCACCCCTCCACTTT. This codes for CASSPRLIEVGDSPLHF.

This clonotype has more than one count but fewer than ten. CDR3 amino acids: CASSLAEPPGSYGGYTF. The CDR3 DNA reads TGTGCCAGCAGCTTAGCAGAACCCCCGGGCTCCTACGGCGGCTACACCTTC. The rearrangement uses TRBV7-9 and TRBJ1-2; D unresolved. The V end was cut by 0 bases, the J end by 8 bases, with 22 bases between. Germline assignment: CDR1 SEHNR and CDR2 FQNEAQ (reference sequence). There are 17 residues in the CDR3.

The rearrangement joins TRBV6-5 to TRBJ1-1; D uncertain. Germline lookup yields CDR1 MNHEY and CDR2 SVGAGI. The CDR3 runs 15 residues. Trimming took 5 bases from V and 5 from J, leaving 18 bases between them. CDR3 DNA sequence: TGTGCCAGCAGTCCCCATGGGCTCAAGGAGACTGAAGCTTTCTTT. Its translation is CASSPHGLKETEAFF.

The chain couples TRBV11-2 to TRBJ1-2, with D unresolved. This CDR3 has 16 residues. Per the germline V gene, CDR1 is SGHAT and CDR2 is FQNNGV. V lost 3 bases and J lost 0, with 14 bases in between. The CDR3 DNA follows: TGTGCCAGCAGCTTCTGGGATCCCTCCGCTAACTATGGCTACACCTTC. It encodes CASSFWDPSANYGYTF.

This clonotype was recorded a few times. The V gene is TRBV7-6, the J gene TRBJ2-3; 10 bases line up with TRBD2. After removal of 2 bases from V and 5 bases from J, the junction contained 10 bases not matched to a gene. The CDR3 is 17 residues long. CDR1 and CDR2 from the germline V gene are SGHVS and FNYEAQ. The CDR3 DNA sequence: TGTGCCAGCAGCTTATGGAGTAGCGGGGGGCGGGGAGATACGCAGTATTTT. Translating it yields CASSLWSSGGRGDTQYF.

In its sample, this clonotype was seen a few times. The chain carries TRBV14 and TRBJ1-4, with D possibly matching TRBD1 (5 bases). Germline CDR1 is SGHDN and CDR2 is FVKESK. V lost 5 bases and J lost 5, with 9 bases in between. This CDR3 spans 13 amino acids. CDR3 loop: CASSDSRNEKLFF. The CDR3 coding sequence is TGTGCCAGCAGCGACAGTAGGAATGAAAAACTGTTTTTT.

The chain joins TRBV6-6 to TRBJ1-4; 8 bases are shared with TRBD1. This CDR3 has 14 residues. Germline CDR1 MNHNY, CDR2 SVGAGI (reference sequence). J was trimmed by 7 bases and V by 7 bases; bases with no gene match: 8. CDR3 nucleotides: TGTGCCAGCACCATCTGGGACAGGACTGAAAAACTGTTTTTT. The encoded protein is CASTIWDRTEKLFF.

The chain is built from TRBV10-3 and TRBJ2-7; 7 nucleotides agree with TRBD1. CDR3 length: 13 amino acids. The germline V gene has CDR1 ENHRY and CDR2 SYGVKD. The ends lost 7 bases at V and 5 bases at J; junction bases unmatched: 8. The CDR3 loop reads CAITGQASDEQYF. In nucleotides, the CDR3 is TGTGCCATCACCGGACAGGCCTCGGACGAGCAGTACTTC.

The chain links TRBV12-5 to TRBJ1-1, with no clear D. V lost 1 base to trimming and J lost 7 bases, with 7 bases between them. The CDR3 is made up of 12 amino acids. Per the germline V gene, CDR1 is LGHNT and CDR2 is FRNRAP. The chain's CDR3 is CASGLESFEAFF. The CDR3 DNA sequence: TGTGCTAGTGGTTTGGAAAGCTTTGAAGCTTTCTTT.

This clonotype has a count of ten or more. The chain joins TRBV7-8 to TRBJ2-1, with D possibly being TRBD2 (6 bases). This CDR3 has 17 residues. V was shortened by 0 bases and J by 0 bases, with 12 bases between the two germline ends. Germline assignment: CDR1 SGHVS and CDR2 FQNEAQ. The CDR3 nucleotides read TGTGCCAGCAGCTTAGCGGGGGGTCTTAGCTCCTACAATGAGCAGTTCTTC. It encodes CASSLAGGLSSYNEQFF.

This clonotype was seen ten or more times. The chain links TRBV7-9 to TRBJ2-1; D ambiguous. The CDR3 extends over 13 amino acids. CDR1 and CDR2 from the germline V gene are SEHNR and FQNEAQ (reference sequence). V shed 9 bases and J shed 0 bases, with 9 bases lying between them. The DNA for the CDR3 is TGTGCCAGTTACTCGAGCTCCTACAATGAGCAGTTCTTC. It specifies CASYSSSYNEQFF.

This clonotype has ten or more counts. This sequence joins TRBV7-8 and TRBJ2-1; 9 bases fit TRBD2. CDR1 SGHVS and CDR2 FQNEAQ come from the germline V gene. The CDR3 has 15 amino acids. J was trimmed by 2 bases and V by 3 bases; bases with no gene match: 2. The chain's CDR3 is CASSLLAGTYNEQFF. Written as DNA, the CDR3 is TGTGCCAGCAGCTTGCTAGCGGGAACCTACAATGAGCAGTTCTTC. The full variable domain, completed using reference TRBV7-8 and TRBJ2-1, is GAGVSQSPRYKVAKRGQDVALRCDPISGHVSLFWYQQALGQGPEFLTYFQNEAQLDKSGLPSDRFFAERPEGSVSTLKIQRTQQEDSAVYLCASSLLAGTYNEQFFGPGTRLTVL.

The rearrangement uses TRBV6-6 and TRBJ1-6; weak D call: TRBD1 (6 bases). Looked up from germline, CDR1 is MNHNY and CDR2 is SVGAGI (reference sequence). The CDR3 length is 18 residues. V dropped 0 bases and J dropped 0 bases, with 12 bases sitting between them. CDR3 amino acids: CASSYSWDTSSYNSPLHF. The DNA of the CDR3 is TGTGCCAGCAGTTACTCGTGGGACACGAGCTCCTATAATTCACCCCTCCACTTT.